This T cell receptor beta chain was captured by sequencing in a study of T cell repertoires in cytomegalovirus infection. As for the study in general: As its CMV epitopes, the study selected recently identified HLA-C-restricted and well-studied HLA-B-restricted targets. It was the public TCR beta signatures that indicated both CMV infection and matching HLA type. Study-wide results and limits: The ex vivo response showed dominance by HLA-C-restricted CMV-specific TCR beta clonotypes. The cumulative frequency of public TCR beta families distinguished individuals who carried CMV together with the relevant HLA.

About this clonotype itself: Antigen: not known.

The CDR3 runs to 16 residues. The germline V gene encodes CDR1 DFQATT and CDR2 SNEGSKA (reference sequence). V gave up 3 bases and J gave up 2 bases, with 18 bases separating them. From the reads, TCRdb called clonotypes with MiXCR, one entry per CDR3 protein. The sample has approximately 1,000,000 distinct CDR3 sequences; around 32% are singletons. The J gene is TRBJ2-3, the V gene TRBV20-1; no clear D. This material consisted of cultured CD8+ T cells from PBMCs, taken from culture after CMV antigen stimulation. The sequence was obtained from a human donor in good health (CMV status not recorded). Some clones in this sample may be carry-over from other donors' samples. Here the CDR3 reads CSASPGDSTDTDTQYF. CDR3 in DNA: TGCAGTGCTAGCCCAGGCGATAGTACTGACACAGATACGCAGTATTTT.